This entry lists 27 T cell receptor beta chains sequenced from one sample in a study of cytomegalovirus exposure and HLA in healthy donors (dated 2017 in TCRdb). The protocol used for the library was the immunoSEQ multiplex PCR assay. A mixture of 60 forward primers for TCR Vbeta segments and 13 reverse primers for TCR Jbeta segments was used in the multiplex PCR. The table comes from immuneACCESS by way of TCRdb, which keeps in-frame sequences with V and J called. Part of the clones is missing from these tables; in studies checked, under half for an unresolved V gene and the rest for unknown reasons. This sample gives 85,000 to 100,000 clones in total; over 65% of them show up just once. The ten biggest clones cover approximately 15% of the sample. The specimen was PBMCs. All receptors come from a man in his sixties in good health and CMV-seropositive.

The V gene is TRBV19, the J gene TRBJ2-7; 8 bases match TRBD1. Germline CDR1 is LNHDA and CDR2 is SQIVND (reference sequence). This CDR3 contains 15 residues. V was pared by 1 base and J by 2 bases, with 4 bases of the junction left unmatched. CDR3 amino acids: CASSIGQGRTYEQYF. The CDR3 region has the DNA TGTGCCAGTAGTATAGGACAGGGGCGGACCTACGAGCAGTACTTC.

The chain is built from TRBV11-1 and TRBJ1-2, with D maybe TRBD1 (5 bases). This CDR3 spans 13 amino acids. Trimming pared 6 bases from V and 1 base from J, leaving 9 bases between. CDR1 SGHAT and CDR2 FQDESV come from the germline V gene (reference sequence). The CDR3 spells CASRRDGNYGYTF. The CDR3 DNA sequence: TGTGCCAGCAGGCGGGACGGTAACTATGGCTACACCTTC.

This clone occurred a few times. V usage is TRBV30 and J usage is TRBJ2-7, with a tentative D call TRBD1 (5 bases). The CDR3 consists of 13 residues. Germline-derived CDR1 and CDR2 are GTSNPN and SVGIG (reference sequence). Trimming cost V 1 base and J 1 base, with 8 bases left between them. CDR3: CAWSGTKSYEQYF. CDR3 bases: TGTGCCTGGAGTGGGACAAAGTCCTACGAGCAGTACTTC.

In nucleotides, the CDR3 is TGTGCCTGGAGCCGGTACACTGAAGCTTTCTTT. It is translated as CAWSRYTEAFF. V and J are TRBV30 and TRBJ1-1; D is undetermined. V lost 3 bases, J lost 3 bases, and 5 bases lay in between. The V gene's germline CDR1 is GTSNPN and CDR2 SVGIG (reference sequence). The CDR3 is 11 amino acids.

CDR3 loop: CASSPQGQGITGELFF. CDR3 nucleotides: TGTGCCAGCAGTCCCCAGGGACAGGGCATCACCGGGGAGCTGTTTTTT. The chain joins TRBV7-9 to TRBJ2-2; TRBD1 matches 9 bases. J gave up 4 bases and V 6 bases, and 9 bases lay outside the gene matches. CDR1 and CDR2 (germline): SEHNR, FQNEAQ (reference sequence). The CDR3 contains 16 residues.

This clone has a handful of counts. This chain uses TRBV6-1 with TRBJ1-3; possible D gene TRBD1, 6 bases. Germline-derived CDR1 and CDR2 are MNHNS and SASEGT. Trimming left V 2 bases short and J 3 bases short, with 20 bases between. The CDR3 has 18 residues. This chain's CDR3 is CASSEPRGAGIYGNTIYF. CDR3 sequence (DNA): TGTGCCAGCAGTGAACCCCGGGGGGCTGGGATATATGGAAACACCATATATTTT.

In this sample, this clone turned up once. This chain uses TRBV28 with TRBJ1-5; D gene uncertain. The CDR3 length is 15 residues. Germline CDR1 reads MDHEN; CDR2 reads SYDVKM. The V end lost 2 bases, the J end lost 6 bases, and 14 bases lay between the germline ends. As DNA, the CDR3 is TGTGCCAGCAGTTTAGGTCAGCGGCTAAGTCAGCCCCAGCATTTT. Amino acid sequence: CASSLGQRLSQPQHF.

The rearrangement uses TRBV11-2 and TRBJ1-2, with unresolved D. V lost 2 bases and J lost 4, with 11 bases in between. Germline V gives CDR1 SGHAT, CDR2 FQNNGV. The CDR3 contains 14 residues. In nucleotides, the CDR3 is TGTGCCAGCAGCTTAAACAGAAACAGCTATGGCTACACCTTC. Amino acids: CASSLNRNSYGYTF.

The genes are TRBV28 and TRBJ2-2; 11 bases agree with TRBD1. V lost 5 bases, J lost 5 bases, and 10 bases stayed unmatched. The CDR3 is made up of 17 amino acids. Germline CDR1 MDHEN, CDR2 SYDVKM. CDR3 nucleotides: TGTGCCAGCAGTCCCAACGGACAGGGGGCGAGAACCGGGGAGCTGTTTTTT. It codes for CASSPNGQGARTGELFF. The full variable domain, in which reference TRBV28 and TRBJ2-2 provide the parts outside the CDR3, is DVKVTQSSRYLVKRTGEKVFLECVQDMDHENMFWYRQDPGLGLRLIYFSYDVKMKEKGDIPEGYSVSREKKERFSLILESASTNQTSMYLCASSPNGQGARTGELFFGEGSRLTVL.

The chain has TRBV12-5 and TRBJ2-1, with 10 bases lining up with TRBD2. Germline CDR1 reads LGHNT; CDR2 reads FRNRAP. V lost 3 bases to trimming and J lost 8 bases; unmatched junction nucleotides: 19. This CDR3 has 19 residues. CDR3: CASGLMLSSGGFPRDEQFF. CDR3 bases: TGTGCTAGTGGTTTAATGTTGAGTAGCGGGGGGTTCCCTAGGGATGAGCAGTTCTTC.

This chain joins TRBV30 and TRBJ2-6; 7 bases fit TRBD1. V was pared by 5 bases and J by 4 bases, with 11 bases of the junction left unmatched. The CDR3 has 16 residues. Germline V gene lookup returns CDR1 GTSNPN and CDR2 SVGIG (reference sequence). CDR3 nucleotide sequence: TGTGCCTGGCAACCTCGACAGGGCATCGGGGCCAACGTCCTGACTTTC. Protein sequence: CAWQPRQGIGANVLTF.

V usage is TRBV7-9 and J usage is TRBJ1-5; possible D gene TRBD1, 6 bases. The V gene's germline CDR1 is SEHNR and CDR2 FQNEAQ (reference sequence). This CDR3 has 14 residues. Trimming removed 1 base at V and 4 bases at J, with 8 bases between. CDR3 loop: CASSLDRANQPQHF. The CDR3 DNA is TGTGCCAGCAGCTTAGACAGGGCAAATCAGCCCCAGCATTTT.

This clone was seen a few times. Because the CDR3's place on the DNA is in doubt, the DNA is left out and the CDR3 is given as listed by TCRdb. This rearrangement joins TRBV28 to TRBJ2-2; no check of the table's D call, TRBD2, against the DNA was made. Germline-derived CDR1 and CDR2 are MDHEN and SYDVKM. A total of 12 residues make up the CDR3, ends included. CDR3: CASTRRAGELFF.

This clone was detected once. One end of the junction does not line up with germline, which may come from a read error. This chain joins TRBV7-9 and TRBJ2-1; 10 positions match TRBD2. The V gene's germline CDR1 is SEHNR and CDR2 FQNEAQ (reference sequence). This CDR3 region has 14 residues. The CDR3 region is CSSSTSGGAGEQFF. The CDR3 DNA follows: TGTTCCAGCAGCACCAGCGGGGGGGCGGGTGAGCAGTTCTTC. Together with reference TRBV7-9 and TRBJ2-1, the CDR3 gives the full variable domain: DTGVSQNPRHKITKRGQNVTFRCDPISEHNRLYWYRQTLGQGPEFLTYFQNEAQLEKSRLLSDRFSAERPKGSFSTLEIQRTEQGDSAMYLCSSSTSGGAGEQFFGPGTRLTVL.

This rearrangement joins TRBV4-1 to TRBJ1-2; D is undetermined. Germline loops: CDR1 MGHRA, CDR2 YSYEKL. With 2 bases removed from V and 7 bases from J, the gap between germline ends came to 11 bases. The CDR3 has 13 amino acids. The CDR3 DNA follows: TGCGCCAGCAGCCAACCCCCTGGAGTTGGCTACACCTTC. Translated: CASSQPPGVGYTF.

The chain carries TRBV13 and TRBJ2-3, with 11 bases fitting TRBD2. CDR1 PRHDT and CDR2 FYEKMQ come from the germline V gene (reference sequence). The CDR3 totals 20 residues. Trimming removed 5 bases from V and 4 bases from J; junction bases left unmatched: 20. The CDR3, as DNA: TGTGCCAGCAGCGATTATGCTGCTATTAGCGGGGGGGCCGACGCAGATACGCAGTATTTT. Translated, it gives CASSDYAAISGGADADTQYF.

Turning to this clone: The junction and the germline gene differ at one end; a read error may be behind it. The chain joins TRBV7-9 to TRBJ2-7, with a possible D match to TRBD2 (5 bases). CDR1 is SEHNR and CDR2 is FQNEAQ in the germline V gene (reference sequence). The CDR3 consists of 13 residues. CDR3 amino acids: CAISTGAEGERYF. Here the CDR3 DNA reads TGTGCCATCTCGACTGGAGCCGAGGGCGAGCGGTACTTC.

This CDR3 is CATRRLLRGSGELFF. The CDR3 nucleotides read TGTGCCACCCGCCGGCTATTGCGGGGAAGCGGGGAGCTGTTTTTT. The chain combines TRBV19 with TRBJ2-2; possible D gene TRBD2, 6 bases. V shed 10 bases and J shed 7 bases, with 22 bases lying between them. The length of the CDR3 is 15 residues. CDR1 is LNHDA and CDR2 is SQIVND in the germline V gene (reference sequence).

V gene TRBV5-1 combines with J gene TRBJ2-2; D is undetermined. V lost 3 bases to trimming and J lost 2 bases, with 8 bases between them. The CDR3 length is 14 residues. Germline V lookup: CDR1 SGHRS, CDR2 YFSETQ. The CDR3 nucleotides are TGCGCCAGCAGCTCGCGCGGCAACACCGGGGAGCTGTTTTTT. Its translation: CASSSRGNTGELFF.

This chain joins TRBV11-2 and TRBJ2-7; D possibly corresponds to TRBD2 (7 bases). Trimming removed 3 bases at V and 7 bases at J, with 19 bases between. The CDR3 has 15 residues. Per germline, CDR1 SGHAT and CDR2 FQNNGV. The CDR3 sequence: CASSFQGGGPGEQYF. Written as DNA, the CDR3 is TGTGCCAGCAGCTTCCAAGGGGGGGGGCCGGGTGAGCAGTACTTC.

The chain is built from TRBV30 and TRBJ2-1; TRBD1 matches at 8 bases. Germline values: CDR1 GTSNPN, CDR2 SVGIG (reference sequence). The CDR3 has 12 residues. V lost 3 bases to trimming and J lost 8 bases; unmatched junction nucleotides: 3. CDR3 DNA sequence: TGTGCCTGGAGGGGACAGGAGGATGAGCAGTTCTTC. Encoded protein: CAWRGQEDEQFF.

CDR3: CASSLVSSGVNQPQHF. CDR3 coding DNA: TGTGCCAGCAGCTTAGTATCATCAGGGGTAAATCAGCCCCAGCATTTT. The gene calls are TRBV7-2 and TRBJ1-5; the D gene is possibly TRBD1 (6 bases). The CDR3 is 16 residues long. Germline assignment: CDR1 SGHTA and CDR2 FQGNSA. The V gene lost 1 base and the J gene lost 4 bases, with 14 bases spanning the gap. Variable domain in full (rest from reference TRBV7-2 and TRBJ1-5): GAGVSQSPSNKVTEKGKDVELRCDPISGHTALYWYRQSLGQGLEFLIYFQGNSAPDKSGLPSDRFSAERTGGSVSTLTIQRTQQEDSAVYLCASSLVSSGVNQPQHFGDGTRLSIL.

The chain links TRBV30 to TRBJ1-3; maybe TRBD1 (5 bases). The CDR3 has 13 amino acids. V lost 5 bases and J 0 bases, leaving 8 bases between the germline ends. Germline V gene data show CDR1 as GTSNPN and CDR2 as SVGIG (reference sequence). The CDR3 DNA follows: TGTGCCTGGTCACAGGACTCTGGAAACACCATATATTTT. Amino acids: CAWSQDSGNTIYF.

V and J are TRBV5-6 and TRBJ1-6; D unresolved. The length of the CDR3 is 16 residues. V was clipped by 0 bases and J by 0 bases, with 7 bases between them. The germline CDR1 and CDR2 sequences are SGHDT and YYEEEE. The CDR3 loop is CASSLGLSSYNSPLHF. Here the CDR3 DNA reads TGTGCCAGCAGCTTGGGATTGAGCTCCTATAATTCACCCCTCCACTTT. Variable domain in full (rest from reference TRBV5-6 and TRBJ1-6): DAGVTQSPTHLIKTRGQQVTLRCSPKSGHDTVSWYQQALGQGPQFIFQYYEEEERQRGNFPDRFSGHQFPNYSSELNVNALLLGDSALYLCASSLGLSSYNSPLHFGNGTRLTVT.

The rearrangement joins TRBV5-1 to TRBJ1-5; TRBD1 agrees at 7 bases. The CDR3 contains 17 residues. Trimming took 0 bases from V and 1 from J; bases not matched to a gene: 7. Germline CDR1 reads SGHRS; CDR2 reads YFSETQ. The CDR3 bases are TGCGCCAGCAGCTTGGGACAGGGCGGGTCGAGCAATCAGCCCCAGCATTTT. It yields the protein CASSLGQGGSSNQPQHF.

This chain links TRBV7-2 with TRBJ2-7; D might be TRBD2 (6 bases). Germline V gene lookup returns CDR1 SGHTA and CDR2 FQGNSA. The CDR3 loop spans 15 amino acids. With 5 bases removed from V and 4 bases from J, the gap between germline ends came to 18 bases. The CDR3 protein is CASSLRLGASYEQYF. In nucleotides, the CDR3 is TGTGCCAGCAGCCTCCGACTAGGAGCATCGTACGAGCAGTACTTC.

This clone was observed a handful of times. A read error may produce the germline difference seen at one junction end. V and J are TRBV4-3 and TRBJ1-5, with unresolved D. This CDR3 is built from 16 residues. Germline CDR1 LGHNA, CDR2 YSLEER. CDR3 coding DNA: TGCGCCAGCAGCGAAGAGAGGGAGCTCGCGGGGTCGTCCCAGCATTTT. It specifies CASSEERELAGSSQHF.